A single sample gave rise to the 28 T cell receptor beta chains below, sequenced in a study of blood T cell repertoires in COVID-19. This table comes from immunoSEQ multiplex PCR, and its TCRdb copy is limited to in-frame clones, with some not included. The table lists fewer than 350,000 clones, more than 75% of them singletons. Input material: PBMCs or T cells enriched from blood (not recorded which). The receptors shown here come from a woman aged 40 to 50 with acute COVID-19.

The chain has TRBV27 and TRBJ2-3; D possibly corresponds to TRBD2 (6 bases). The CDR3 sequence is 16 residues long. CDR1 MNHEY and CDR2 SMNVEV come from the germline V gene (reference sequence). The V end was cut by 6 bases, the J end by 0 bases, with 16 bases between. Here the CDR3 reads CASSPGRMGSTDTQYF. The CDR3 DNA sequence: TGTGCCAGCAGCCCCGGGAGAATGGGCAGCACAGATACGCAGTATTTT.

The CDR3 DNA reads as TGTGCCTGGAGTGTTGGCAGGTCCTATAATTCACCCCTCCACTTT. This codes for CAWSVGRSYNSPLHF. The chain employs TRBV30 and TRBJ1-6; no reliable D call. The CDR3 covers 15 residues. V gave up 0 bases and J gave up 1 base, with 7 bases separating them. Germline V gene data show CDR1 as GTSNPN and CDR2 as SVGIG (reference sequence).

The chain has TRBV19 and TRBJ1-1; D gene ambiguous. The germline CDR1 and CDR2 sequences are LNHDA and SQIVND (reference sequence). Trimming cost V 4 bases and J 1 base, with 13 bases left between them. CDR3 size: 15 residues. CDR3 loop: CASSRSVRQNTEAFF. The CDR3 region has the DNA TGTGCCAGTAGTAGGTCGGTGCGCCAGAACACTGAAGCTTTCTTT.

The J gene is TRBJ1-2, the V gene TRBV6-1; perhaps TRBD1 as D (5 bases). The length of the CDR3 is 13 residues. V dropped 3 bases and J dropped 3 bases, with 8 bases sitting between them. Germline V gene data show CDR1 as MNHNS and CDR2 as SASEGT. The CDR3 loop is CASSEWGDYGYTF. The CDR3 nucleotides are TGTGCCAGCAGTGAGTGGGGGGACTATGGCTACACCTTC.

The chain combines TRBV28 with TRBJ2-7, with 11 positions matching TRBD2. Germline V gene sequence: CDR1 MDHEN, CDR2 SYDVKM. This CDR3 has 17 residues. The J segment lost 3 bases and the V segment lost 0 bases, leaving 7 bases of the junction unmatched. The CDR3 DNA reads TGTGCCAGCAGTTTATGGGCAGGGACTAGCGGAAACTACGAGCAGTACTTC. Translation gives CASSLWAGTSGNYEQYF.

This sequence joins TRBV5-1 and TRBJ1-4; a weak D match, TRBD1 (6 bases). The CDR3 totals 14 residues. CDR1 and CDR2 from the germline V gene are SGHRS and YFSETQ. The germline V and J ends were trimmed by 2 bases and 5 bases, with 10 bases remaining between them. The CDR3 coding sequence is TGCGCCAGCAGCTTTAACCAGGGGAATGAAAAACTGTTTTTT. Translated, it gives CASSFNQGNEKLFF.

The chain employs TRBV25-1 and TRBJ2-1, with TRBD2 identical over 11 bases. Germline lookup yields CDR1 MGHDK and CDR2 SYGVNS. Trimming removed 6 bases from V and 3 bases from J; junction bases left unmatched: 7. The CDR3 consists of 16 residues. The CDR3 protein is CASRGGLAGDYNEQFF. DNA of the CDR3: TGTGCCAGCAGGGGCGGACTAGCGGGCGACTACAATGAGCAGTTCTTC.

The rearrangement uses TRBV7-9 and TRBJ1-5; TRBD1 is a possible D gene (6 bases). Germline loops: CDR1 SEHNR, CDR2 FQNEAQ (reference sequence). The V gene lost 1 base and the J gene lost 4 bases, with 11 bases spanning the gap. The CDR3 extends over 15 amino acids. The CDR3 region has the DNA TGTGCCAGCAGCTTAGGGACAGCGCCGAATCAGCCCCAGCATTTT. Protein: CASSLGTAPNQPQHF.

The V and J genes are TRBV28 and TRBJ1-1; D remains unclear. Germline loops: CDR1 MDHEN, CDR2 SYDVKM. The CDR3 extends over 11 amino acids. The V and J ends lost 6 bases and 10 bases respectively, with 12 bases between them. The DNA of the CDR3 is TGTGCCAGCAGAAGCCGAGATAGAGCTTTCTTT. Its translation: CASRSRDRAFF.

The J gene is TRBJ1-2, the V gene TRBV3-1 (or the pseudogene TRBV3-2); weak D call: TRBD1 (6 bases). This CDR3 is 16 amino acids long. Trimming cost V 0 bases and J 5 bases, with 16 bases left between them. Germline lookup yields CDR1 LGHDT and CDR2 YNNKEL (reference sequence). CDR3 region: CASSQDSRGLGYGYTF. The CDR3 bases are TGTGCCAGCAGCCAAGACTCTAGGGGGTTGGGGTATGGCTACACCTTC.

J is TRBJ1-3 and V is TRBV7-2, with 8 bases fitting TRBD1. V gave up 4 bases and J gave up 0 bases; unmatched junction bases: 2. This CDR3 is built from 15 residues. Germline V gene sequence: CDR1 SGHTA, CDR2 FQGNSA. The CDR3 here is CASSSGQGSGNTIYF. CDR3 in DNA: TGTGCCAGCAGCTCCGGACAGGGCTCTGGAAACACCATATATTTT.

The chain combines TRBV3-1 (or the pseudogene TRBV3-2) with TRBJ2-5, with 8 bases that match TRBD2. The CDR3 contains 14 residues. CDR1 is LGHDT and CDR2 is YNNKEL in the germline V gene (reference sequence). Germline trimming cut 4 bases from V and 5 bases from J; bases unmatched to any gene: 6. The CDR3 region is CASSLTSGRETQYF. The CDR3 nucleotides are TGTGCCAGCAGCCTAACTAGCGGCCGGGAGACCCAGTACTTC.

The chain recombines TRBV19 with TRBJ2-1; no clear D gene. With 5 bases removed from V and 3 bases from J, the gap between germline ends came to 14 bases. The CDR3 totals 15 residues. CDR1 and CDR2 (germline): LNHDA, SQIVND (reference sequence). In nucleotides, the CDR3 is TGTGCCAGTAGTTCCGGAGTCCCGTTCTACAATGAGCAGTTCTTC. Residues: CASSSGVPFYNEQFF.

The rearrangement joins TRBV18 to TRBJ2-7; D possibly corresponds to TRBD1 (5 bases). Germline assignment: CDR1 KGHSH and CDR2 LQKENI. There are 12 residues in the CDR3. Trimming took off 4 bases at V and 4 bases at J, with 8 bases between the two ends. The CDR3 sequence: CASSLAGYEQYF. CDR3 nucleotide sequence: TGTGCCAGCTCACTCGCAGGGTACGAGCAGTACTTC.

The chain uses TRBV5-6 and TRBJ1-1; D not certain. CDR1 is SGHDT, CDR2 YYEEEE, per germline. This CDR3 is built from 14 residues. Trimming removed 0 bases at V and 1 base at J, with 7 bases between. For the CDR3, the DNA is TGTGCCAGCAGCTTGGCGACAAAGAACACTGAAGCTTTCTTT. Translation: CASSLATKNTEAFF.

This rearrangement joins TRBV30 to TRBJ2-6; possibly TRBD1 for D (6 bases). Trimming removed 3 bases from V and 3 bases from J, with 12 bases in between. This CDR3 has 15 amino acids. CDR1 and CDR2 (germline): GTSNPN, SVGIG (reference sequence). The CDR3 is CAWRPDRNGANVLTF. Here the CDR3 DNA reads TGTGCCTGGAGACCCGACAGGAATGGGGCCAACGTCCTGACTTTC. Drawing the rest from reference TRBV30 and TRBJ2-6, the complete variable domain is SQTIHQWPATLVQPVGSPLSLECTVEGTSNPNLYWYRQAAGRGLQLLFYSVGIGQISSEVPQNLSASRPQDRQFILSSKKLLLSDSGFYLCAWRPDRNGANVLTFGAGSRLTVL.

The DNA for the CDR3 is TGTGCCACCACACCCCTTGACAGTAACTATGGCTACACCTTC. Translating gives CATTPLDSNYGYTF. The rearrangement joins TRBV19 to TRBJ1-2, with D tentatively TRBD1 (5 bases). Germline V CDR1 and CDR2: LNHDA, SQIVND (reference sequence). Trimming took off 10 bases at V and 1 base at J, with 16 bases between the two ends. The CDR3 length is 14 residues.

This clone turned up a few times. This chain joins TRBV5-4 and TRBJ1-6, with 8 bases lining up with TRBD1. The CDR3 sequence is 14 residues long. The J segment lost 8 bases and the V segment lost 5 bases, leaving 6 bases of the junction unmatched. Germline values: CDR1 SGHNT, CDR2 YYREEE (reference sequence). The CDR3 bases are TGTGCCAGCAGTCCCGGACAGGGCGATTCACCCCTCCACTTT. It specifies CASSPGQGDSPLHF.

The chain has TRBV2 and TRBJ1-6; D not resolved. Germline V gene sequence: CDR1 SNHLY, CDR2 FYNNEI. This CDR3 has 15 amino acids. Trimming removed 6 bases from V and 3 bases from J, with 12 bases in between. For the CDR3, the DNA is TGTGCCAGCAGCAAAACGGGGAACTATAATTCACCCCTCCACTTT. Translation gives CASSKTGNYNSPLHF.

J is TRBJ1-3 and V is TRBV2; perhaps TRBD1 as D (5 bases). The CDR3 is 13 amino acids. Trimming removed 7 bases at V and 2 bases at J, with 9 bases between. Germline lookup yields CDR1 SNHLY and CDR2 FYNNEI. CDR3 in amino acids: CASTMDTGNTIYF. CDR3 in DNA: TGTGCCAGCACCATGGACACTGGAAACACCATATATTTT.

The V gene is TRBV28, the J gene TRBJ1-2; possible D gene TRBD1, 6 bases. The germline gives CDR1 MDHEN, CDR2 SYDVKM. The CDR3 totals 15 residues. Trimming took off 2 bases at V and 8 bases at J, with 18 bases between the two ends. The CDR3 DNA reads as TGTGCCAGCAGTTTAGCCCAGGGGAGGGGCGGCGGCTACACCTTC. Amino acids: CASSLAQGRGGGYTF.

The chain recombines TRBV5-5 with TRBJ1-3; D not certain. The CDR3 is 14 residues long. V was shortened by 4 bases and J by 0 bases, with 8 bases between the two germline ends. Germline V gene data show CDR1 as SGHKS and CDR2 as YYEKEE (reference sequence). The CDR3: CASSLGSSGNTIYF. The DNA for the CDR3 is TGTGCCAGCAGCCTCGGGTCCTCTGGAAACACCATATATTTT.

V gene TRBV5-6 combines with J gene TRBJ2-2; the match to TRBD2 covers 7 bases. The CDR3 covers 16 residues. Germline lookup yields CDR1 SGHDT and CDR2 YYEEEE. Trimming took 1 base from V and 6 from J; bases not matched to a gene: 9. The CDR3 nucleotides are TGTGCCAGCAGCTTGTATCGGGGGGTATTGGCCGGGGAGCTGTTTTTT. Protein product: CASSLYRGVLAGELFF. Full variable domain (rest looked up from reference TRBV5-6 and TRBJ2-2): DAGVTQSPTHLIKTRGQQVTLRCSPKSGHDTVSWYQQALGQGPQFIFQYYEEEERQRGNFPDRFSGHQFPNYSSELNVNALLLGDSALYLCASSLYRGVLAGELFFGEGSRLTVL.

This sequence joins TRBV5-1 and TRBJ2-3, with 7 bases that match TRBD1. The CDR3 is made up of 15 amino acids. Per germline, CDR1 SGHRS and CDR2 YFSETQ. The trim removed 4 bases at V and 3 bases at J, leaving 8 bases unmatched. For the CDR3, the DNA is TGCGCCAGCAGCCCGGGACAGCGTACGACAGATACGCAGTATTTT. Translating gives CASSPGQRTTDTQYF. The variable domain in full, with the rest retrieved from reference TRBV5-1 and TRBJ2-3, is KAGVTQTPRYLIKTRGQQVTLSCSPISGHRSVSWYQQTPGQGLQFLFEYFSETQRNKGNFPGRFSGRQFSNSRSEMNVSTLELGDSALYLCASSPGQRTTDTQYFGPGTRLTVL.

In DNA form, the CDR3 reads TGTGCCACCAGCAAAGGACAAGGCTACCACGAGCAGTACTTC. As protein: CATSKGQGYHEQYF. The chain recombines TRBV15 with TRBJ2-7; perhaps TRBD1 as D (5 bases). This CDR3 spans 14 amino acids. Trimming took off 4 bases at V and 5 bases at J, with 15 bases between the two ends. In germline, CDR1 is LNHNV, CDR2 YYDKDF (reference sequence).

The CDR3 loop is CSASALSSYNEQFF. The CDR3 nucleotides read TGCAGTGCTAGTGCGCTGAGCTCCTACAATGAGCAGTTCTTC. The V and J genes are TRBV20-1 and TRBJ2-1; D is uncertain. Trimming removed 3 bases from V and 0 bases from J, with 9 bases in between. The CDR3 extends over 14 amino acids. Germline-derived CDR1 and CDR2 are DFQATT and SNEGSKA (reference sequence).

This rearrangement joins TRBV9 to TRBJ2-1; 7 bases fit TRBD2. The CDR3 contains 15 residues. Germline V CDR1 and CDR2: SGDLS, YYNGEE. The trim removed 0 bases at V and 2 bases at J, leaving 2 bases unmatched. The CDR3 is CASSVVAGAYNEQFF. CDR3 in DNA: TGTGCCAGCAGCGTAGTAGCGGGTGCCTACAATGAGCAGTTCTTC.

The rearrangement links TRBV7-9 to TRBJ1-4; D unresolved. Trimming removed 5 bases from V and 0 bases from J, with 13 bases in between. The CDR3 runs 16 residues. The germline V gene has CDR1 SEHNR and CDR2 FQNEAQ (reference sequence). CDR3 sequence (DNA): TGTGCCAGCAGCATTGCCGGGGTTGCAACTAATGAAAAACTGTTTTTT. It translates to CASSIAGVATNEKLFF.